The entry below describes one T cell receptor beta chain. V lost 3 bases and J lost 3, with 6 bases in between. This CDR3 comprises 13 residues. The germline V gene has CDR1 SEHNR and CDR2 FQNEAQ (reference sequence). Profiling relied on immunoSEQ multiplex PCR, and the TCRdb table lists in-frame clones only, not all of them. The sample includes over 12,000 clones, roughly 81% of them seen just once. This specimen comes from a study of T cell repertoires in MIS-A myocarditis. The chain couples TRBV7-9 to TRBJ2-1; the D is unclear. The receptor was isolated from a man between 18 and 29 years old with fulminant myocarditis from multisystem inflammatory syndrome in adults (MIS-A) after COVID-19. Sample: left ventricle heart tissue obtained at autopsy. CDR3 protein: CASSLDGYNEQFF. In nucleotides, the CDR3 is TGTGCCAGCAGCTTGGACGGCTACAATGAGCAGTTCTTC.